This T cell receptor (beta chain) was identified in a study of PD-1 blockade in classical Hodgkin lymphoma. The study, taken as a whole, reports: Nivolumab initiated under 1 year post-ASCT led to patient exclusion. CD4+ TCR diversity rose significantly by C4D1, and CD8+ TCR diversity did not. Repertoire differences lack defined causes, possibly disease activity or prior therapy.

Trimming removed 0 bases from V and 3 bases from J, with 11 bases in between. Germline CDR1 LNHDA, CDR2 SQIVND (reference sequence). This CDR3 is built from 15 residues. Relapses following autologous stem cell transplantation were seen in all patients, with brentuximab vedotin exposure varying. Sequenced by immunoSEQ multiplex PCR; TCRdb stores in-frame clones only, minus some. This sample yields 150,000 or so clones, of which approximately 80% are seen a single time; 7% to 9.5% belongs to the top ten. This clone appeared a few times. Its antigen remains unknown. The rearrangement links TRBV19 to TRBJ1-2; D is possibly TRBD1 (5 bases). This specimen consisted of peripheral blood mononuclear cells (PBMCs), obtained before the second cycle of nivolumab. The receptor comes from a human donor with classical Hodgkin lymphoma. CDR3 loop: CASSIDPGPDYGYTF. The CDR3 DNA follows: TGTGCCAGTAGTATAGATCCGGGACCGGACTATGGCTACACCTTC.